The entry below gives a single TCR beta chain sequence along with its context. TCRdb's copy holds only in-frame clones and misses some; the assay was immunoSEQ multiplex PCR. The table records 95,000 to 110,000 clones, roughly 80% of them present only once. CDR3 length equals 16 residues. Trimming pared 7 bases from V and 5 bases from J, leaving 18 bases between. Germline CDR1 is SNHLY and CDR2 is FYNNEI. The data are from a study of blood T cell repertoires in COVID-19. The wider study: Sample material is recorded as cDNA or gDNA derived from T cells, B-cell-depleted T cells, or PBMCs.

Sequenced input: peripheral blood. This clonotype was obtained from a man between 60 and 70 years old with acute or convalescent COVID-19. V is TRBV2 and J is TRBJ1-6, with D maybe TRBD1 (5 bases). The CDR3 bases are TGTGCCAGCACCGGGGGAGGTTCGACTAATAATTCACCCCTCCACTTT. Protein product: CASTGGGSTNNSPLHF.